Each of the 28 T cell receptor beta chains below was sequenced from the same sample in a study of Ad26.COV2.S vaccination and SARS-CoV-2 variants. Treatment here: roughly 20 received Ad26.COV2.S at low or high dose, single or two shots; 5 received placebo; per-sample allocation not given. On day 63 after the first injection, vaccine and placebo recipients gave samples. The data were produced by immunoSEQ multiplex PCR, yet TCRdb's version contains in-frame clones alone and is incomplete. The table lists 380,000 or so clones, around four fifths of them singletons, with approximately 7.8% in the top ten. Sequencing used peripheral blood, obtained in a trial of Ad26.COV2.S vaccine versus placebo. All receptors come from a person aged 18 to 65 who received the Ad26.COV2.S COVID-19 vaccine or a placebo.

The V and J genes are TRBV18 and TRBJ2-7; D is uncertain. Germline V gives CDR1 KGHSH, CDR2 LQKENI. CDR3 length: 13 residues. V shed 2 bases and J shed 3 bases, with 8 bases lying between them. The CDR3 spells CASSPGSNYEQYF. The CDR3 DNA is TGTGCCAGCTCACCAGGCAGTAACTACGAGCAGTACTTC.

The chain combines TRBV5-6 with TRBJ2-7; a possible D gene is TRBD1 (5 bases). This CDR3 is built from 12 residues. CDR1 and CDR2 (germline): SGHDT, YYEEEE. The ends were cut back, 4 bases at V and 4 bases at J, with 9 bases in the middle. CDR3 in amino acids: CASSVDRYEQYF. CDR3 nucleotide sequence: TGTGCCAGCAGCGTCGACAGATACGAGCAGTACTTC.

The chain combines TRBV7-3 with TRBJ2-7; D uncertain. CDR1 and CDR2 (germline): SGHTA, FQGTGA. Trimming took 2 bases from V and 4 from J, leaving 3 bases between them. The CDR3 contains 11 residues. This CDR3 reads CASSLQYEQYF. The CDR3, as DNA: TGTGCCAGCAGCTTACAGTACGAGCAGTACTTC.

This chain connects TRBV11-3 to TRBJ2-2; 8 bases fit TRBD2. Germline-derived CDR1 and CDR2 are SGHNT and YENEEA. This CDR3 spans 16 amino acids. V lost 3 bases, J lost 4 bases, and 7 bases stayed unmatched. This CDR3 is CASSLSRSGSTGELFF. The CDR3 bases are TGTGCCAGCAGCTTGTCTCGAAGCGGGAGCACCGGGGAGCTGTTTTTT. The variable domain in full, with the rest retrieved from reference TRBV11-3 and TRBJ2-2, is EAGVVQSPRYKIIEKKQPVAFWCNPISGHNTLYWYLQNLGQGPELLIRYENEEAVDDSQLPKDRFSAERLKGVDSTLKIQPAELGDSAVYLCASSLSRSGSTGELFFGEGSRLTVL.

The chain combines TRBV10-3 with TRBJ1-2, with D uncertain. This CDR3 spans 14 amino acids. CDR1 ENHRY and CDR2 SYGVKD come from the germline V gene. V lost 2 bases to trimming and J lost 2 bases, with 9 bases between them. CDR3 protein: CAISEASSNYGYTF. CDR3 coding DNA: TGTGCCATCAGTGAGGCTTCCTCCAACTATGGCTACACCTTC.

Written as DNA, the CDR3 is TGTGCCAGCAGCTTCCAAGGGGGTATCTACGAGCAGTACTTC. The encoded protein is CASSFQGGIYEQYF. This sequence joins TRBV7-2 and TRBJ2-7; maybe TRBD1 (6 bases). This CDR3 contains 14 residues. Germline V gene data show CDR1 as SGHTA and CDR2 as FQGNSA. V was trimmed by 3 bases and J by 3 bases, leaving 12 bases between them.

The chain is built from TRBV5-6 and TRBJ2-7; 7 positions match TRBD1. Germline values: CDR1 SGHDT, CDR2 YYEEEE. Trimming cost V 4 bases and J 0 bases; bases outside gene matches: 4. This CDR3 spans 14 amino acids. CDR3 nucleotide sequence: TGTGCCAGCAGCCGGGACAGAAACTCCTACGAGCAGTACTTC. Translated, it gives CASSRDRNSYEQYF.

V and J are TRBV14 and TRBJ1-6; D call uncertain. CDR3 length equals 16 residues. Germline V CDR1 and CDR2: SGHDN, FVKESK. V was trimmed by 0 bases and J by 0 bases, leaving 6 bases between them. The DNA of the CDR3 is TGTGCCAGCAGCCAAGATCGGGGCTCCTATAATTCACCCCTCCACTTT. The encoded protein is CASSQDRGSYNSPLHF.

The V gene is TRBV5-1, the J gene TRBJ2-7; no firm D call. The germline gives CDR1 SGHRS, CDR2 YFSETQ. V lost 5 bases to trimming and J lost 3 bases, with 12 bases between them. The CDR3 totals 13 residues. CDR3 sequence reads: CASRATVHYEQYF. For the CDR3, the DNA is TGCGCCAGCAGGGCGACCGTACACTACGAGCAGTACTTC.

The chain joins TRBV12-5 to TRBJ2-3; the D is unclear. Trimming took off 6 bases at V and 0 bases at J, with 16 bases between the two ends. The CDR3 is 16 residues long. Germline CDR1 LGHNT, CDR2 FRNRAP. The CDR3 region is CASGGRTRLSTDTQYF. The CDR3 DNA is TGTGCTAGTGGGGGAAGGACGAGACTTAGCACAGATACGCAGTATTTT.

The J gene is TRBJ1-2, the V gene TRBV29-1; D is undetermined. Germline-derived CDR1 and CDR2 are SQVTM and ANQGSEA. CDR3 length: 13 amino acids. V shed 2 bases and J shed 7 bases, with 14 bases lying between them. CDR3: CSVEIVQAAGYTF. The CDR3 bases are TGCAGCGTTGAAATAGTCCAAGCGGCTGGCTACACCTTC.

This CDR3 is CASSYHSDRGSYEQYF. CDR3 in DNA: TGTGCCAGCAGTTACCACTCCGATCGGGGCTCCTACGAGCAGTACTTC. The chain joins TRBV6-5 to TRBJ2-7; maybe TRBD2 (5 bases). The CDR3 contains 16 residues. Trimming removed 2 bases at V and 0 bases at J, with 14 bases between. Germline assignment: CDR1 MNHEY and CDR2 SVGAGI.

The chain recombines TRBV7-3 with TRBJ2-1; 8 nucleotides line up with TRBD2. From germline, CDR1 is SGHTA and CDR2 FQGTGA. J gave up 4 bases and V 5 bases, and 10 bases lay outside the gene matches. This CDR3 comprises 16 residues. CDR3 region: CASSPGAGGLYNEQFF. DNA for the CDR3: TGTGCCAGCAGCCCCGGGGCGGGGGGTTTGTACAATGAGCAGTTCTTC.

The chain joins TRBV6-4 to TRBJ1-5, with 8 bases aligning to TRBD1. Germline CDR1 and CDR2: MRHNA and SNTAGT. The CDR3 covers 14 residues. J lost 4 bases, V lost 6 bases, and 5 bases had no gene match. The CDR3 nucleotides are TGTGCCAGCAGAAGGGGACAGGAAAATCAGCCCCAGCATTTT. This codes for CASRRGQENQPQHF.

J is TRBJ1-1 and V is TRBV7-9, with 7 bases identical to TRBD1. This CDR3 is built from 14 residues. V lost 5 bases, J lost 6 bases, and 9 bases stayed unmatched. Germline lookup yields CDR1 SEHNR and CDR2 FQNEAQ (reference sequence). CDR3: CASSLTDRPSEAFF. The DNA of the CDR3 is TGTGCCAGCAGCCTTACGGACAGGCCTTCTGAAGCTTTCTTT.

About this clone: Other DNA variants within this sample encode the same CDR3. The chain combines TRBV29-1 with TRBJ2-6; D not resolved. Germline V CDR1 and CDR2: SQVTM, ANQGSEA. Trimming stripped 3 bases from V and 1 base from J, with 4 bases between. This CDR3 region has 13 residues. The DNA of the CDR3 is TGCAGCGTTGAGGGTTCTGGGGCCAACGTCCTGACTTTC. It encodes CSVEGSGANVLTF.

As for this clone: A read error may account for a junction end that differs from germline. The rearrangement links TRBV9 to TRBJ2-3; a weak D match, TRBD2 (5 bases). The CDR3 spans 16 residues. Germline V gene lookup returns CDR1 SGDLS and CDR2 YYNGEE. CDR3 in amino acids: CACSRSEGRGTDTQYF. The CDR3 bases are TGTGCCTGCAGCAGGTCTGAGGGTCGAGGGACAGATACGCAGTATTTT.

The rearrangement uses TRBV9 and TRBJ2-1; 7 nucleotides line up with TRBD2. V lost 4 bases to trimming and J lost 9 bases; unmatched junction nucleotides: 16. The germline gives CDR1 SGDLS, CDR2 YYNGEE. This CDR3 spans 16 amino acids. Written as DNA, the CDR3 is TGTGCCAGCAGCCCTAGCGGACTAGTTCAGTTGGGTGAGCAGTTCTTC. As protein: CASSPSGLVQLGEQFF.

The rearrangement links TRBV3-1 (or the pseudogene TRBV3-2) to TRBJ2-7; D is ambiguous. The CDR3 loop spans 14 amino acids. CDR1 and CDR2 (germline): LGHDT, YNNKEL (reference sequence). Deletions cut 0 bases from V and 4 bases from J, with 10 bases between. The CDR3 region has the DNA TGTGCCAGCAGCCAAGATAGAACTTCTTACGAGCAGTACTTC. This gives the protein CASSQDRTSYEQYF.

The chain links TRBV9 to TRBJ1-4; no clear D gene. Germline V gene sequence: CDR1 SGDLS, CDR2 YYNGEE. Trimming stripped 3 bases from V and 7 bases from J, with 13 bases between. The CDR3 sequence is 14 residues long. The CDR3 here is CASSAGLGGEKLFF. The CDR3, as DNA: TGTGCCAGCAGCGCCGGACTGGGCGGTGAAAAACTGTTTTTT.

The rearrangement links TRBV19 to TRBJ2-7, with 10 bases matching TRBD1. Trimming at V came to 3 bases and at J to 0 bases, leaving 5 bases not matched to a gene. CDR3 length equals 16 residues. Germline values: CDR1 LNHDA, CDR2 SQIVND (reference sequence). The chain's CDR3 is CASSIKGQGPSYEQYF. CDR3 nucleotide sequence: TGTGCCAGTAGTATCAAGGGACAGGGGCCCTCCTACGAGCAGTACTTC.

This chain uses TRBV10-3 with TRBJ1-1; no firm D call. Deletions cut 8 bases from V and 0 bases from J, with 13 bases between. The CDR3 is 14 amino acids. Germline lookup yields CDR1 ENHRY and CDR2 SYGVKD. CDR3 residues: CAIRNGPMNTEAFF. CDR3 DNA sequence: TGTGCCATCCGGAACGGGCCGATGAACACTGAAGCTTTCTTT.

This rearrangement joins TRBV5-4 to TRBJ1-2; 8 bases align to TRBD1. The germline gives CDR1 SGHNT, CDR2 YYREEE (reference sequence). This CDR3 has 13 amino acids. Trimming cost V 4 bases and J 8 bases; bases outside gene matches: 7. The CDR3 loop reads CASSQDRDGGYTF. CDR3 bases: TGTGCCAGCAGCCAGGACAGGGATGGGGGCTACACCTTC.

Concerning this clone: At the DNA level, this CDR3 is encoded by other sequences in the same sample as well. Written as DNA, the CDR3 is TGTGCCAGTAGTATAGGGACAGGTTATTACGAGCAGTACTTC. Protein sequence: CASSIGTGYYEQYF. The chain joins TRBV19 to TRBJ2-7; 7 bases agree with TRBD1. V shed 1 base and J 4 bases; nucleotides not matched to a gene: 4. The CDR3 is 14 residues long. Germline lookup yields CDR1 LNHDA and CDR2 SQIVND (reference sequence).

The CDR3 bases are TGTGCCAGCAGTTCCTTCAGGGGGCAAGAGACCCAGTACTTC. Protein product: CASSSFRGQETQYF. The genes are TRBV6-2 or TRBV6-3 and TRBJ2-5; TRBD1 agrees at 7 bases. J lost 2 bases, V lost 4 bases, and 4 bases had no gene match. The germline V gene has CDR1 MNHEY and CDR2 SVGEGT. The CDR3 spans 14 residues.

The rearrangement joins TRBV7-2 to TRBJ2-7; D unresolved. In germline, CDR1 is SGHTA, CDR2 FQGNSA. Between the trimmed V and J ends, which lost 5 bases and 3 bases, there was a span of 14 bases. This CDR3 has 14 amino acids. CDR3 loop: CASSVNRKDYEQYF. In nucleotides, the CDR3 is TGTGCCAGCAGCGTAAATAGGAAGGACTACGAGCAGTACTTC.

V gene TRBV19 combines with J gene TRBJ2-7; tentative D call: TRBD1 (6 bases). The germline CDR1 and CDR2 sequences are LNHDA and SQIVND (reference sequence). With 4 bases removed from V and 5 bases from J, the gap between germline ends came to 21 bases. The CDR3 length is 16 residues. CDR3 sequence (DNA): TGTGCCAGTAGTAGGAACCCGGGGCCTCCAGGGGACGAGCAGTACTTC. Amino acid sequence: CASSRNPGPPGDEQYF.

The chain links TRBV29-1 to TRBJ2-6; D call uncertain. The CDR3 has 13 residues. Trimming took off 7 bases at V and 0 bases at J, with 7 bases between the two ends. Germline CDR1 and CDR2: SQVTM and ANQGSEA. DNA for the CDR3: TGCAGCGCTACGCGCTCTGGGGCCAACGTCCTGACTTTC. Protein: CSATRSGANVLTF.